This passage covers 32 T cell receptor beta chains from one sample sequenced in a study of T cells in tumors and immune-related adverse events. Some clones are missing from TCRdb's copy, which holds only in-frame ones; the method was immunoSEQ multiplex PCR. Among about 22,000 clones listed, around nine tenths were seen once. This specimen was lymph node tissue, taken from a patient treated with anti-PD-1 therapy. The receptors come from a female donor with metastatic renal cell carcinoma.

The CDR3 loop reads CVRSLPGSPSYEQYF. CDR3 nucleotide sequence: TGTGTCAGAAGCTTACCCGGGTCCCCCTCCTACGAGCAGTACTTC. The J gene is TRBJ2-7, the V gene TRBV7-5; TRBD2 is taken as the D call from the table, unchecked against the DNA. TRBV7-5 is flagged as a pseudogene. This CDR3 region has 15 residues.

The V and J genes are TRBV5-1 and TRBJ2-3, with 9 positions matching TRBD2. J was trimmed by 2 bases and V by 0 bases; bases with no gene match: 4. CDR1 SGHRS and CDR2 YFSETQ come from the germline V gene. The CDR3 sequence is 16 residues long. The CDR3 DNA follows: TGCGCCAGCAGCTTGGAGCTAGCGGGACCCACAGATACGCAGTATTTT. This encodes CASSLELAGPTDTQYF.

In its sample, this clone was seen a few times. The V gene is TRBV25-1, the J gene TRBJ1-1; D is uncertain. Looked up from germline, CDR1 is MGHDK and CDR2 is SYGVNS. The length of the CDR3 is 13 residues. Trimming took 4 bases from V and 4 from J, leaving 10 bases between them. The DNA of the CDR3 is TGTGCCAGCAGTGGGGTTTTCGGCACTGAAGCTTTCTTT. This sequence encodes CASSGVFGTEAFF.

A few counts support this clone. V usage is TRBV18 and J usage is TRBJ2-1, with a tentative D call TRBD2 (6 bases). The CDR3 contains 15 residues. The V gene's germline CDR1 is KGHSH and CDR2 LQKENI. Trimming cost V 3 bases and J 3 bases, with 12 bases left between them. CDR3 bases: TGTGCCAGCTCACCGGGCGGGGTGTACTACAATGAGCAGTTCTTC. This encodes CASSPGGVYYNEQFF.

This clone came up once. The chain links TRBV5-1 to TRBJ1-4; TRBD1 is a possible D gene (6 bases). Germline CDR1 reads SGHRS; CDR2 reads YFSETQ. The CDR3 totals 16 residues. V lost 2 bases to trimming and J lost 6 bases, with 17 bases between them. CDR3 DNA: TGCGCCAGCAGCTTTCGTAGGAGGGGGGCGGATGAAAAACTGTTTTTT. Protein product: CASSFRRRGADEKLFF.

The chain couples TRBV19 to TRBJ1-5, with TRBD1 matching over 12 bases. This CDR3 comprises 15 residues. Germline CDR1 LNHDA, CDR2 SQIVND (reference sequence). V dropped 5 bases and J dropped 7; count of bases not matched to a gene: 6. The CDR3: CASSSGQGAAQPQHF. Here the CDR3 DNA reads TGTGCCAGTAGTTCGGGACAGGGGGCGGCCCAGCCCCAGCATTTT.

The V and J genes are TRBV11-2 and TRBJ2-7; D uncertain. The CDR3 extends over 14 amino acids. Germline loops: CDR1 SGHAT, CDR2 FQNNGV. V dropped 5 bases and J dropped 5 bases, with 16 bases sitting between them. The CDR3, as DNA: TGTGCCAGCAGCCTTTCCCCTTCTCCTAACGAGCAGTACTTC. Residues: CASSLSPSPNEQYF. The full variable domain, rest sourced from reference TRBV11-2 and TRBJ2-7, is EAGVAQSPRYKIIEKRQSVAFWCNPISGHATLYWYQQILGQGPKLLIQFQNNGVVDDSQLPKDRFSAERLKGVDSTLKIQPAKLEDSAVYLCASSLSPSPNEQYFGPGTRLTVT.

Only a few counts were recorded for this clone. Here the CDR3 DNA reads TGTGCCAGCAGTTATAAGGGACAGCGAGCTAACTATGGCTACACCTTC. Encoded protein: CASSYKGQRANYGYTF. J is TRBJ1-2 and V is TRBV27, with 7 bases fitting TRBD1. V shed 4 bases, J shed 0 bases, and the junction held 8 bases outside the gene matches. The V gene's germline CDR1 is MNHEY and CDR2 SMNVEV (reference sequence). This CDR3 comprises 16 residues.

The chain has TRBV27 and TRBJ1-2, with D perhaps TRBD1 (5 bases). The CDR3 is 13 residues long. Trimming took 4 bases from V and 6 from J, leaving 12 bases between them. The germline V gene has CDR1 MNHEY and CDR2 SMNVEV (reference sequence). The CDR3, as DNA: TGTGCCAGCAGTTGGGGGGGTTTGGATGGCTACACCTTC. Translated: CASSWGGLDGYTF.

This chain links TRBV19 with TRBJ2-2, with 13 bases that match TRBD2. The CDR3 length is 17 residues. Per germline, CDR1 LNHDA and CDR2 SQIVND (reference sequence). With V trimmed by 6 bases and J by 5 bases, 9 bases remained unmatched. Here the CDR3 reads CASRRTSGSIGTGELFF. Written as DNA, the CDR3 is TGTGCCAGTAGGAGGACTAGCGGGAGTATAGGTACCGGGGAGCTGTTTTTT.

The genes are TRBV18 and TRBJ2-7; 8 nucleotides line up with TRBD1. CDR1 and CDR2 (germline): KGHSH, LQKENI. This CDR3 is 13 amino acids long. V lost 6 bases, J lost 1 base, and 2 bases stayed unmatched. The CDR3 loop is CASSGQESYEQYF. CDR3 DNA sequence: TGTGCCAGCTCGGGACAGGAGTCCTACGAGCAGTACTTC.

V and J are TRBV7-2 and TRBJ2-5; 7 positions agree with TRBD2. Germline CDR1 and CDR2: SGHTA and FQGNSA. J lost 5 bases, V lost 1 base, and 4 bases had no gene match. The CDR3 is 14 residues long. The CDR3: CASSLGTRLETQYF. The CDR3 coding sequence is TGTGCCAGCAGCTTAGGGACTAGGCTTGAGACCCAGTACTTC.

The chain joins TRBV2 to TRBJ2-7; D is unclear. Between the trimmed V and J ends, which lost 4 bases and 2 bases, there was a span of 9 bases. Germline CDR1 SNHLY, CDR2 FYNNEI. The CDR3 loop spans 13 amino acids. The DNA of the CDR3 is TGTGCCAGCAGTGCGACACCTACCTACGAGCAGTACTTC. It is translated as CASSATPTYEQYF.

The rearrangement uses TRBV2 and TRBJ2-5; tentatively, D is TRBD2 (7 bases). The CDR3 spans 14 residues. The V end was cut by 5 bases, the J end by 5 bases, with 15 bases between. Germline V CDR1 and CDR2: SNHLY, FYNNEI. The chain's CDR3 is CASSQRGGVETQYF. In nucleotides, the CDR3 is TGTGCCAGCAGTCAGAGGGGGGGGGTTGAGACCCAGTACTTC. The whole variable domain, filled in from reference TRBV2 and TRBJ2-5, reads EPEVTQTPSHQVTQMGQEVILRCVPISNHLYFYWYRQILGQKVEFLVSFYNNEISEKSEIFDDQFSVERPDGSNFTLKIRSTKLEDSAMYFCASSQRGGVETQYFGPGTRLLVL.

The chain recombines TRBV23-1 with TRBJ2-1; D call uncertain. TRBV23-1 is flagged as an ORF with uncertain function. V lost 6 bases and J 8 bases, leaving 14 bases between the germline ends. The CDR3 contains 13 residues. The CDR3, as DNA: TGCGCCAGCAGGCTTCTCAACGCCTATGAGCAGTTCTTC. Its translation is CASRLLNAYEQFF.

This clone is a singleton in its sample. This sequence joins TRBV9 and TRBJ2-2, with a tentative D call TRBD1 (7 bases). V was trimmed by 5 bases and J by 4 bases, leaving 21 bases between them. CDR1 is SGDLS and CDR2 is YYNGEE in the germline V gene. The CDR3 consists of 17 residues. The CDR3, as DNA: TGTGCCAGCAGTCCTTACTCAGGGGGGAGGTCCACCGGGGAGCTGTTTTTT. Amino acid sequence: CASSPYSGGRSTGELFF.

The V call is TRBV7-2, the J call TRBJ2-3; D not certain. This CDR3 contains 12 residues. V lost 4 bases and J 2 bases, leaving 4 bases between the germline ends. Looked up from germline, CDR1 is SGHTA and CDR2 is FQGNSA. The CDR3 DNA sequence: TGTGCCAGCAGCTACTACACAGATACGCAGTATTTT. The encoded protein is CASSYYTDTQYF.

The V and J genes are TRBV28 and TRBJ2-7, with D tentatively TRBD1 or TRBD2 (6 bases each). Trimming left V 2 bases short and J 5 bases short, with 13 bases between. CDR3 size: 14 residues. Germline V gene data show CDR1 as MDHEN and CDR2 as SYDVKM. CDR3 DNA: TGTGCCAGCAGTTTACGGGGGCGGACGAACGAGCAGTACTTC. This sequence encodes CASSLRGRTNEQYF.

This clone was seen only once. This chain uses TRBV6-1 with TRBJ2-7, with 8 positions matching TRBD2. Germline V gene lookup returns CDR1 MNHNS and CDR2 SASEGT. CDR3 length: 15 residues. The ends lost 6 bases at V and 5 bases at J; junction bases unmatched: 12. The CDR3 sequence is CASRPRGGGPHEQYF. The CDR3 DNA reads as TGTGCCAGCAGGCCCCGGGGGGGAGGGCCCCACGAGCAGTACTTC.

J is TRBJ1-1 and V is TRBV7-9; no firm D call. The ends were cut back, 5 bases at V and 11 bases at J, with 9 bases in the middle. Germline lookup yields CDR1 SEHNR and CDR2 FQNEAQ (reference sequence). This CDR3 has 10 residues. The CDR3 coding sequence is TGTGCCAGCAGCCGACTTATTGCTTTCTTT. This gives the protein CASSRLIAFF.

The chain links TRBV7-6 to TRBJ2-3, with D maybe TRBD2 (6 bases). Germline V gene data show CDR1 as SGHVS and CDR2 as FNYEAQ. This CDR3 is built from 16 residues. With 5 bases removed from V and 0 bases from J, the gap between germline ends came to 15 bases. CDR3 in amino acids: CASSPRGGRSTDTQYF. CDR3 DNA: TGTGCCAGCAGCCCTCGGGGAGGTCGGAGCACAGATACGCAGTATTTT.

The chain is built from TRBV2 and TRBJ2-3, with D perhaps assigned TRBD1 or TRBD2 (5 bases each). CDR1 SNHLY and CDR2 FYNNEI come from the germline V gene. V was trimmed by 3 bases and J by 4 bases, leaving 8 bases between them. The CDR3 is made up of 13 amino acids. This CDR3 is CASSEQGPDTQYF. CDR3 sequence (DNA): TGTGCCAGCAGTGAGCAGGGACCAGATACGCAGTATTTT. Drawing the rest from reference TRBV2 and TRBJ2-3, the complete variable domain is EPEVTQTPSHQVTQMGQEVILRCVPISNHLYFYWYRQILGQKVEFLVSFYNNEISEKSEIFDDQFSVERPDGSNFTLKIRSTKLEDSAMYFCASSEQGPDTQYFGPGTRLTVL.

This chain joins TRBV9 and TRBJ1-4; D possibly corresponds to TRBD1 (5 bases). The V and J ends lost 0 bases and 4 bases respectively, with 10 bases between them. Germline V CDR1 and CDR2: SGDLS, YYNGEE. The CDR3 loop spans 15 amino acids. Here the CDR3 reads CASSVGQRGNEKLFF. CDR3 DNA sequence: TGTGCCAGCAGCGTAGGGCAGAGGGGTAATGAAAAACTGTTTTTT.

J is TRBJ1-2 and V is TRBV4-2, with D unresolved. Per the germline V gene, CDR1 is LGHNA and CDR2 is YNFKEQ. V dropped 1 base and J dropped 4 bases, with 10 bases sitting between them. The CDR3 extends over 14 amino acids. In DNA, the CDR3 is TGTGCCAGCAGCCAAGGGACGGCTCCCTATGGCTACACCTTC. It yields the protein CASSQGTAPYGYTF.

The chain combines TRBV18 with TRBJ1-2; possibly TRBD1 for D (6 bases). The V end was cut by 3 bases, the J end by 6 bases, with 14 bases between. Germline values: CDR1 KGHSH, CDR2 LQKENI. This CDR3 is 14 amino acids long. CDR3 nucleotides: TGTGCCAGCTCACCCGGTGGGGGCGCCGATGGCTACACCTTC. This gives the protein CASSPGGGADGYTF.

The CDR3 loop is CASRLPGLARETQYF. The CDR3 DNA follows: TGCGCCAGCAGGTTACCGGGACTAGCGCGAGAGACCCAGTACTTC. The rearrangement links TRBV5-1 to TRBJ2-5; 10 bases agree with TRBD2. The CDR3 length is 15 residues. Per germline, CDR1 SGHRS and CDR2 YFSETQ. V shed 5 bases, J shed 4 bases, and the junction held 8 bases outside the gene matches.

The V gene is TRBV5-4, the J gene TRBJ1-2, with D uncertain. This CDR3 is built from 15 residues. Trimming pared 1 base from V and 8 bases from J, leaving 18 bases between. Looked up from germline, CDR1 is SGHNT and CDR2 is YYREEE (reference sequence). Here the CDR3 reads CASSLFGPRTMGYTF. DNA for the CDR3: TGTGCCAGCAGCTTGTTTGGGCCACGAACGATGGGCTACACCTTC.

This chain connects TRBV23-1 to TRBJ1-5; 12 nucleotides match TRBD1. TRBV23-1 is given ORF status, its function remaining uncertain. This CDR3 is 17 amino acids long. J gave up 5 bases and V 2 bases, and 7 bases lay outside the gene matches. The CDR3 DNA sequence: TGCGCCAGCAGTCAAAAACCGGGACAGGGGGCTTATCAGCCCCAGCATTTT. Encoded protein: CASSQKPGQGAYQPQHF.

A single count supports this clone. V and J are TRBV5-4 and TRBJ2-7; 10 positions match TRBD1. The CDR3 is made up of 15 amino acids. Germline trimming cut 0 bases from V and 7 bases from J; bases unmatched to any gene: 7. CDR1 SGHNT and CDR2 YYREEE come from the germline V gene (reference sequence). The chain's CDR3 is CASSLVGQGIGEQYF. The CDR3 DNA follows: TGTGCCAGCAGCTTGGTGGGACAGGGGATTGGAGAGCAGTACTTC.

This chain links TRBV4-1 with TRBJ2-2; D gene uncertain. The CDR3 loop spans 16 amino acids. From germline, CDR1 is MGHRA and CDR2 YSYEKL. The V and J ends lost 1 base and 1 base respectively, with 10 bases between them. The CDR3 DNA sequence: TGCGCCAGCAGCCAAGTGTTAGCAGGGAACACCGGGGAGCTGTTTTTT. This encodes CASSQVLAGNTGELFF.

The chain employs TRBV6-5 and TRBJ2-3, with a weak D call TRBD1 (6 bases). The germline CDR1 and CDR2 sequences are MNHEY and SVGAGI. The CDR3 extends over 13 amino acids. V dropped 5 bases and J dropped 6 bases, with 12 bases sitting between them. This CDR3 reads CASSIWGQDTQYF. The CDR3 DNA reads TGTGCCAGCAGTATTTGGGGGCAGGATACGCAGTATTTT.

The rearrangement joins TRBV5-1 to TRBJ2-2; D tentatively reads TRBD1 or TRBD2 (5 bases each). The CDR3 is made up of 14 amino acids. V lost 7 bases and J lost 0, with 10 bases in between. Germline V lookup: CDR1 SGHRS, CDR2 YFSETQ. CDR3 protein: CASLPGPNTGELFF. The CDR3 bases are TGCGCCAGCCTCCCGGGACCGAACACCGGGGAGCTGTTTTTT.